Listed below are T cell receptor beta chains from one sample, sequenced in a study of blood T cell repertoires in COVID-19. Measured with immunoSEQ multiplex PCR; TCRdb has only the in-frame clones, and not every one. The table has about 210,000 clones, around 88% seen once. Input material: peripheral blood. These receptor sequences come from a middle-aged man with active or convalescent COVID-19. The CDR3 runs from the conserved cysteine through the conserved F or W. A D gene is named only where the DNA matches it firmly. Clone size appears in some rows only: once, few, many, or a class for an expanded clone.

V	J	length	size	D	CDR3	DNA
TRBV5-6	TRBJ2-5	14	NA	NA	CASSGVQGAETQYF	TGTGCCAGCAGCGGAGTCCAGGGTGCCGAGACCCAGTACTTC
TRBV5-1	TRBJ2-5	16	NA	NA	CASSLGGLVEQETQYF	TGCGCCAGCAGCTTGGGGGGACTGGTTGAACAAGAGACCCAGTACTTC
TRBV6-6	TRBJ2-6	14	few	NA	CATTLRVGANVLTF	TGTGCCACCACCCTCCGGGTAGGGGCCAACGTCCTGACTTTC
TRBV6-5	TRBJ1-2	14	NA	NA	CASKKQGLPVGYTF	TGTGCCAGCAAGAAACAGGGTTTGCCGGTCGGCTACACCTTC
TRBV6-2/TRBV6-3	TRBJ2-5	14	NA	TRBD2	CASSYMTSGLAQYF	TGTGCCAGCAGTTACATGACTAGCGGGTTGGCCCAGTACTTC
TRBV29-1	TRBJ2-7	12	NA	NA	CSVQGGVVEQYF	TGCAGCGTTCAAGGGGGGGTAGTCGAGCAGTACTTC
TRBV3-1/TRBV3-2	TRBJ1-5	15	few	NA	CASTPGTSGNQPQHF	TGTGCCAGCACCCCGGGGACATCCGGCAATCAGCCCCAGCATTTT
TRBV10-3	TRBJ2-5	16	NA	TRBD2	CAISDHATSGQETQYF	TGTGCCATCAGTGACCATGCGACTAGCGGACAAGAGACCCAGTACTTC
TRBV21-1	TRBJ1-5	18	NA	NA	CASSTSVDRGYSNQPQHF	TGTGCCAGCAGCACGTCCGTTGACAGGGGCTATAGCAATCAGCCCCAGCATTTT
TRBV24-1	TRBJ2-1	13	NA	NA	CATSEYTNNEQFF	TGTGCCACCAGTGAATATACTAACAATGAGCAGTTCTTC
TRBV9	TRBJ2-7	16	NA	NA	CASSVAAGADRYEQYF	TGTGCCAGCAGCGTAGCGGCGGGGGCGGACCGATACGAGCAGTACTTC
TRBV5-1	TRBJ2-1	14	NA	TRBD2	CASSAGEGYNEQFF	TGCGCCAGCAGCGCTGGGGAGGGTTACAATGAGCAGTTCTTC
TRBV3-1/TRBV3-2	TRBJ1-4	19	NA	TRBD1	CASSHAGLGWGTGGTKLFF	TGTGCCAGCAGCCACGCCGGGTTGGGATGGGGGACAGGGGGCACTAAACTGTTTTTT
TRBV2	TRBJ2-7	15	NA	TRBD2	CASSGTSGRRNEQYF	TGTGCCAGCAGCGGGACTAGCGGGAGGCGTAACGAGCAGTACTTC
TRBV6-1	TRBJ1-5	16	NA	NA	CASSEVPPGAAQPQHF	TGTGCCAGCAGTGAAGTTCCCCCCGGTGCGGCTCAGCCCCAGCATTTT
TRBV19	TRBJ1-5	14	NA	NA	CASSITGPLQPQHF	TGTGCCAGTAGTATTACAGGGCCCCTCCAGCCCCAGCATTTT
TRBV10-3	TRBJ1-2	14	NA	TRBD1	CAISERDRAYGYTF	TGTGCCATCAGTGAGAGGGACAGGGCATATGGCTACACCTTC